This T cell receptor beta chain was sequenced in a study of T cell responses to AZD1222 COVID-19 vaccine. Generated by immunoSEQ multiplex PCR, the TCRdb table keeps only in-frame clones and is missing some. The sample has over 120,000 clones; over 90% are singletons. CDR3 length: 17 residues. Looked up from germline, CDR1 is KGHSH and CDR2 is LQKENI. Losses at the gene ends were 0 bases for V and 4 bases for J; bases not matched to a gene: 10. Study-level points and caveats: Repertoires were sampled only after the peak T cell response.

On this clone itself: The antigen is unknown.

The chain recombines TRBV18 with TRBJ1-1, with 8 bases aligning to TRBD1. Sample: peripheral blood, taken on day 0 of AZD1222 vaccination. This sequence originates from an adult in good health. CDR3 coding DNA: TGTGCCAGCTCACCACCGGACGCAGGGGGCGTTGGCACTGAAGCTTTCTTT. Its protein product is CASSPPDAGGVGTEAFF.